Below are 3 T cell receptor beta chains sequenced from a single sample in a study of blood T cells in healthy people across ages. The use of a sample-barcoded 5' primer and a J-beta primer mix characterized a second PCR of roughly 6 to 12 cycles. Via MiXCR, TCRdb re-called the 5' RACE reads, giving one row per CDR3 protein. The repertoire holds around 1,700,000 distinct CDR3 sequences, with 28% as singletons. The specimen was blood. These receptors were taken from a woman aged 25 to 39 in good health.

The genes are TRBV5-1 and TRBJ2-6; D ambiguous. The germline gives CDR1 SGHRS, CDR2 YFSETQ. The V and J ends lost 2 bases and 4 bases respectively, with 7 bases between them. CDR3 length: 14 amino acids. In DNA, the CDR3 is TGCGCCAGCAGCTTCGCGATGGGGGCCAACGTCCTGACTTTC. This encodes CASSFAMGANVLTF.

Concerning this clonotype: The final CDR3 position lacks the conserved phenylalanine or tryptophan, pointing to a likely read error. No DNA is shown, since the ends of the CDR3 on it are uncertain; the CDR3 is the one TCRdb lists. This chain uses TRBV7-9 with TRBJ2-1. The CDR3 length equals 14 residues, ends included. The germline V gene has CDR1 SEHNR and CDR2 FQNEAQ (reference sequence). The CDR3 region is CASSSFNGGYTFGS.

The gene calls are TRBV5-1 and TRBJ2-3; tentative D call: TRBD2 (6 bases). The V and J ends lost 4 bases and 3 bases respectively, with 18 bases between them. This CDR3 spans 16 amino acids. Germline lookup yields CDR1 SGHRS and CDR2 YFSETQ. The CDR3 here is CASSLAPGLQTDTQYF. CDR3 bases: TGCGCCAGCAGCCTCGCTCCGGGACTCCAAACAGATACGCAGTATTTT.